Following are 26 T cell receptor beta chains from one sample sequenced in a study of T cell responses to AZD1222 COVID-19 vaccine. Here immunoSEQ multiplex PCR was the method, and the copy in TCRdb shows in-frame clones only, minus some. The sample carries roughly 170,000 clones, roughly 90% recorded once. Source: peripheral blood, taken on day 0 of AZD1222 vaccination. The source is an adult in good health.

J is TRBJ1-1 and V is TRBV10-3; D unresolved. Germline CDR1 and CDR2: ENHRY and SYGVKD. This CDR3 has 12 residues. Trimming removed 10 bases at V and 3 bases at J, with 12 bases between. DNA for the CDR3: TGTGCCACCTCCGGTCGGGACACTGAAGCTTTCTTT. Amino acids: CATSGRDTEAFF.

The chain combines TRBV19 with TRBJ2-3, with D hard to call. Germline V lookup: CDR1 LNHDA, CDR2 SQIVND (reference sequence). V was pared by 6 bases and J by 3 bases, with 7 bases between. The CDR3 loop spans 12 amino acids. This chain's CDR3 is CASSDPTDTQYF. The CDR3 DNA reads TGTGCCAGTAGCGACCCGACAGATACGCAGTATTTT.

This clone was observed a handful of times. The V call is TRBV7-9, the J call TRBJ2-7; no clear D. Trimming cost V 5 bases and J 6 bases, with 17 bases left between them. Germline V gives CDR1 SEHNR, CDR2 FQNEAQ (reference sequence). This CDR3 is built from 14 residues. DNA for the CDR3: TGTGCCAGCAGCCCCCAGGCGAATCTCCGCGAGCAGTACTTC. It yields the protein CASSPQANLREQYF.

This clone was detected only once. The chain employs TRBV24-1 and TRBJ1-2, with TRBD1 as a possible D gene (5 bases). From germline, CDR1 is KGHDR and CDR2 SFDVKD. The CDR3 length is 13 residues. V gave up 8 bases and J gave up 6 bases, with 15 bases separating them. CDR3 in amino acids: CATKSRGENGYTF. In DNA form, the CDR3 reads TGTGCCACCAAAAGCCGGGGGGAGAATGGCTACACCTTC.

V gene TRBV29-1 combines with J gene TRBJ2-1; D not certain. This CDR3 region has 13 residues. V shed 6 bases and J shed 5 bases, with 14 bases lying between them. Germline CDR1 and CDR2: SQVTM and ANQGSEA. The CDR3 bases are TGCAGCGTCGTTACCTATTCCCACAATGAGCAGTTCTTC. It yields the protein CSVVTYSHNEQFF.

This clone occurred a few times. The rearrangement uses TRBV27 and TRBJ2-5; 12 positions match TRBD2. Germline trimming cut 0 bases from V and 9 bases from J; bases unmatched to any gene: 5. CDR3 length: 15 residues. The germline gives CDR1 MNHEY, CDR2 SMNVEV (reference sequence). The CDR3 loop reads CASSLSGTSGSAQYF. The CDR3 nucleotides are TGTGCCAGCAGTTTATCGGGGACTAGCGGGTCGGCCCAGTACTTC.

This rearrangement joins TRBV3-1 (or the pseudogene TRBV3-2) to TRBJ1-2; D perhaps matches TRBD1 (5 bases). Per the germline V gene, CDR1 is LGHDT and CDR2 is YNNKEL (reference sequence). The CDR3 extends over 15 amino acids. V lost 2 bases, J lost 6 bases, and 16 bases lay in between. Here the CDR3 reads CASSQHGSQGHGYTF. The CDR3 DNA is TGTGCCAGCAGCCAACACGGGAGCCAGGGTCATGGCTACACCTTC.

This chain uses TRBV30 with TRBJ1-1; no clear D gene. Trimming stripped 3 bases from V and 11 bases from J, with 19 bases between. Germline V CDR1 and CDR2: GTSNPN, SVGIG (reference sequence). This CDR3 contains 13 residues. DNA for the CDR3: TGTGCCTGGAGCTCCTCTTGGACCTCGCGGGCTTTCTTT. Its protein is CAWSSSWTSRAFF.

The chain links TRBV15 to TRBJ1-1, with unresolved D. Trimming cost V 4 bases and J 3 bases, with 3 bases left between them. The CDR3 contains 11 residues. Germline V lookup: CDR1 LNHNV, CDR2 YYDKDF (reference sequence). CDR3 nucleotide sequence: TGTGCCACCAGCACTTACACTGAAGCTTTCTTT. Its protein product is CATSTYTEAFF. Full variable domain (remainder filled in from reference TRBV15 and TRBJ1-1): DAMVIQNPRYQVTQFGKPVTLSCSQTLNHNVMYWYQQKSSQAPKLLFHYYDKDFNNEADTPDNFQSRRPNTSFCFLDIRSPGLGDTAMYLCATSTYTEAFFGQGTRLTVV.

The V and J genes are TRBV11-2 and TRBJ1-2; 7 bases agree with TRBD1. The CDR3 totals 18 residues. Trimming cost V 5 bases and J 0 bases; bases outside gene matches: 15. The germline CDR1 and CDR2 sequences are SGHAT and FQNNGV. The CDR3 bases are TGTGCCAGCAGCCACCTAAAATCCCGACAGGGCGCTAACTATGGCTACACCTTC. Protein sequence: CASSHLKSRQGANYGYTF.

The V gene is TRBV6-2 or TRBV6-3, the J gene TRBJ1-1, with D maybe TRBD1 (5 bases). CDR3 length: 16 residues. Trimming removed 2 bases at V and 4 bases at J, with 17 bases between. Germline lookup yields CDR1 MNHEY and CDR2 SVGEGT. The CDR3 region is CASSYALVGVGTEAFF. Here the CDR3 DNA reads TGTGCCAGCAGTTACGCCCTCGTAGGGGTTGGCACTGAAGCTTTCTTT.

This clone occurred once. This chain uses TRBV4-1 with TRBJ2-3, with 7 bases lining up with TRBD1. Germline V gene sequence: CDR1 MGHRA, CDR2 YSYEKL. Losses at the gene ends were 4 bases for V and 3 bases for J; bases not matched to a gene: 4. This CDR3 region has 14 residues. The CDR3 here is CASSLKTGTDTQYF. The CDR3 DNA follows: TGCGCCAGCAGCCTAAAGACAGGGACAGATACGCAGTATTTT.

V usage is TRBV6-5 and J usage is TRBJ1-1; D unclear. The CDR3 spans 16 residues. CDR1 and CDR2 from the germline V gene are MNHEY and SVGAGI. V lost 2 bases, J lost 4 bases, and 17 bases lay in between. CDR3 nucleotide sequence: TGTGCCAGCAGTTACATAACCCACGGGGTGGGCACTGAAGCTTTCTTT. Translating gives CASSYITHGVGTEAFF.

Worth noting for this clone: Relative to the germline gene, one junction end is altered; a read error may explain this. This CDR3 reads CANSYSGTNGRDQYF. The CDR3 DNA reads TGTGCCAACAGTTACTCAGGCACAAACGGGCGCGACCAGTACTTC. The V gene is TRBV6-6, the J gene TRBJ2-5; D not certain. The V gene's germline CDR1 is MNHNY and CDR2 SVGAGI (reference sequence). This CDR3 comprises 15 residues.

The rearrangement uses TRBV12-5 and TRBJ2-5; D gene unclear. The germline V and J ends were trimmed by 0 bases and 1 base, with 9 bases remaining between them. Per the germline V gene, CDR1 is LGHNT and CDR2 is FRNRAP. This CDR3 comprises 15 residues. CDR3 DNA sequence: TGTGCTAGTGGTTTGGTACCGGGCCTCCAAGAGACCCAGTACTTC. Protein product: CASGLVPGLQETQYF.

The chain has TRBV3-1 (or the pseudogene TRBV3-2) and TRBJ1-6; no firm D call. Germline assignment: CDR1 LGHDT and CDR2 YNNKEL (reference sequence). Trimming shortened V by 4 bases and J by 8 bases, and 9 bases separated the two germline ends. CDR3 length: 13 residues. CDR3 in DNA: TGTGCCAGCAGCCGTTCCAGTTATTCACCCCTCCACTTT. This gives the protein CASSRSSYSPLHF.

The table lists this clone with a few counts. J is TRBJ2-7 and V is TRBV19; no definite D call. Germline CDR1 is LNHDA and CDR2 is SQIVND (reference sequence). The V end was cut by 5 bases, the J end by 2 bases, with 16 bases between. The CDR3 covers 15 residues. The CDR3 region is CASSSQYDLTYEQYF. The CDR3 nucleotides read TGTGCCAGTAGTTCCCAATACGACTTAACCTACGAGCAGTACTTC.

This chain links TRBV6-5 with TRBJ2-7; D ambiguous. This CDR3 comprises 12 residues. The V gene's germline CDR1 is MNHEY and CDR2 SVGAGI. Trimming removed 6 bases at V and 7 bases at J, with 13 bases between. This chain's CDR3 is CASSRSKGEQYF. The CDR3 DNA reads as TGTGCCAGCAGCCGATCGAAGGGTGAGCAGTACTTC.

The chain is built from TRBV6-5 and TRBJ2-5; the D call may be TRBD1 or TRBD2 (5 bases each). Germline values: CDR1 MNHEY, CDR2 SVGAGI. Trimming shortened V by 6 bases and J by 3 bases, and 17 bases separated the two germline ends. The CDR3 is made up of 15 amino acids. The CDR3 is CASSPSGQGKETQYF. DNA for the CDR3: TGTGCCAGCAGCCCCTCGGGGCAGGGCAAAGAGACCCAGTACTTC.

The V and J genes are TRBV5-1 and TRBJ2-5; 7 bases align to TRBD1. The trim removed 4 bases at V and 2 bases at J, leaving 5 bases unmatched. Germline V gene lookup returns CDR1 SGHRS and CDR2 YFSETQ. The CDR3 spans 14 residues. CDR3 sequence (DNA): TGCGCCAGCAGCCGCGACAGGGAACAAGAGACCCAGTACTTC. This translates into CASSRDREQETQYF.

This chain connects TRBV27 to TRBJ1-6; no definite D call. The ends were cut back, 3 bases at V and 7 bases at J, with 4 bases in the middle. This CDR3 spans 12 amino acids. The germline gives CDR1 MNHEY, CDR2 SMNVEV (reference sequence). CDR3 DNA sequence: TGTGCCAGCAGTTTGTTGAATTCACCCCTCCACTTT. This translates into CASSLLNSPLHF.

J is TRBJ1-5 and V is TRBV5-5, with 7 bases aligning to TRBD1. Germline values: CDR1 SGHKS, CDR2 YYEKEE (reference sequence). The CDR3 has 15 amino acids. Germline trimming cut 4 bases from V and 0 bases from J; bases unmatched to any gene: 4. This chain's CDR3 is CASSVGTVSNQPQHF. DNA for the CDR3: TGTGCCAGCAGCGTCGGGACAGTTAGCAATCAGCCCCAGCATTTT.

The gene calls are TRBV11-3 and TRBJ2-3; no clear D gene. Trimming took 5 bases from V and 2 from J, leaving 8 bases between them. This CDR3 is 13 amino acids long. Per the germline V gene, CDR1 is SGHNT and CDR2 is YENEEA. The CDR3 nucleotides read TGTGCCAGCAGCCACACTCTCACAGATACGCAGTATTTT. Its protein is CASSHTLTDTQYF.

V and J are TRBV6-6 and TRBJ1-1, with a weak D call TRBD1 (5 bases). The CDR3 is 14 amino acids. CDR1 is MNHNY and CDR2 is SVGAGI in the germline V gene (reference sequence). The V and J ends lost 2 bases and 8 bases respectively, with 15 bases between them. CDR3 DNA sequence: TGTGCCAGCAGTTACGGGGCGGAGAGGGCGGAAGCTTTCTTT. Its protein is CASSYGAERAEAFF.

This clone was observed a single time. V usage is TRBV28 and J usage is TRBJ2-1; D is possibly TRBD1 or TRBD2 (5 bases each). Germline CDR1 MDHEN, CDR2 SYDVKM. This CDR3 contains 15 residues. V was shortened by 8 bases and J by 3 bases, with 17 bases between the two germline ends. The CDR3 nucleotides read TGTGCCAGCCGCGGTCGGGGTCAGGGCTACAATGAGCAGTTCTTC. This codes for CASRGRGQGYNEQFF.

About this clone: A junction end diverges from the germline sequence, so it may reflect a read error. This chain links TRBV6-5 with TRBJ2-7; tentative D call: TRBD1 (6 bases). The CDR3 contains 14 residues. CDR1 is MNHEY and CDR2 is SVGAGI in the germline V gene. This CDR3 is CASRDPGTSDGGDF. DNA of the CDR3: TGTGCCAGCAGGGACCCCGGGACATCCGATGGTGGGGACTTC.